One and the same sample provided the 5 T cell receptor beta chains below, sequenced in a study of blood T cell repertoires in COVID-19. The repertoire was sequenced with immunoSEQ multiplex PCR; TCRdb's copy has only in-frame clones and lacks some. The data contain some 100,000 clones, just under 85% of them singletons. The sample comprised peripheral blood. The receptors stem from a man between 50 and 59 years old with active or convalescent COVID-19.

This clone came up a few times. The chain combines TRBV6-5 with TRBJ1-2; D not resolved. Germline assignment: CDR1 MNHEY and CDR2 SVGAGI. V gave up 5 bases and J gave up 1 base, with 14 bases separating them. This CDR3 contains 15 residues. CDR3 sequence reads: CASSHTALHNYGYTF. CDR3 in DNA: TGTGCCAGCAGTCACACAGCCCTACATAACTATGGCTACACCTTC.

The chain uses TRBV11-2 and TRBJ2-5; 11 bases align to TRBD2. CDR3 size: 16 residues. CDR1 is SGHAT and CDR2 is FQNNGV in the germline V gene. V gave up 3 bases and J gave up 6 bases; unmatched junction bases: 9. The CDR3 loop is CASSFHELAGVKTQYF. For the CDR3, the DNA is TGTGCCAGCAGCTTCCACGAACTAGCGGGAGTCAAGACCCAGTACTTC.

The chain uses TRBV3-1 (or the pseudogene TRBV3-2) and TRBJ2-2; D uncertain. The CDR3 has 13 residues. Germline V gene sequence: CDR1 LGHDT, CDR2 YNNKEL (reference sequence). Trimming removed 4 bases at V and 3 bases at J, with 6 bases between. CDR3 region: CASSPGDTGELFF. The CDR3 DNA reads TGTGCCAGCAGCCCTGGAGACACCGGGGAGCTGTTTTTT.

The V gene is TRBV2, the J gene TRBJ1-6; 7 nucleotides match TRBD1. The germline V gene encodes CDR1 SNHLY and CDR2 FYNNEI. The junction had 4 bases not matched to a gene; V was cut back by 8 bases and J by 3 bases. CDR3 size: 14 residues. CDR3 coding DNA: TGTGCCAGCCTGACAGGGCTCTATAATTCACCCCTCCACTTT. It is translated as CASLTGLYNSPLHF.

V gene TRBV4-1 combines with J gene TRBJ1-5, with a tentative D call TRBD1 (6 bases). Germline V gene data show CDR1 as MGHRA and CDR2 as YSYEKL. The CDR3 sequence is 15 residues long. V lost 1 base, J lost 5 bases, and 12 bases lay in between. CDR3 coding DNA: TGCGCCAGCAGCCAAGGGGGCTACAGGGATCAGCCCCAGCATTTT. It specifies CASSQGGYRDQPQHF.